A single sample gave rise to the 25 T cell receptor beta chains below, sequenced in a study of T cell repertoires in cytomegalovirus infection. For these TCRs, the target antigens are not known. Via MiXCR, TCRdb re-called the reads, giving one row per CDR3 protein. The data show 700,000 to 950,000 distinct CDR3 sequences, with approximately 29% seen just once and 9.5% to 15% held by the top ten. The specimen comprised cultured CD8+ T cells from PBMCs, sampled from culture after CMV antigen stimulation. The receptor source for this set is a human donor in good health (CMV status not recorded). Some clones in this sample may be carry-over from other donors' samples.

This clonotype was observed many times. The rearrangement joins TRBV12-3 or TRBV12-4 to TRBJ2-5; D is possibly TRBD2 (7 bases). The V end was cut by 5 bases, the J end by 1 base, with 20 bases between. The CDR3 is 17 amino acids. The CDR3: CASSPLAWRGPQETQYF. CDR3 coding DNA: TGTGCCAGCAGTCCCCTCGCGTGGCGGGGGCCCCAAGAGACCCAGTACTTC.

This clonotype was detected only a few times. The genes are TRBV6-1 and TRBJ2-7; no clear D gene. Germline values: CDR1 MNHNS, CDR2 SASEGT. CDR3 size: 13 residues. V lost 2 bases, J lost 3 bases, and 8 bases lay in between. The CDR3 reads CASSERQSYEQYV. CDR3 DNA: TGTGCCAGCAGTGAACGCCAGAGCTACGAGCAGTACGTC.

The rearrangement links TRBV5-1 to TRBJ2-5, with 9 nucleotides matching TRBD2. The CDR3 is 16 residues long. Germline V lookup: CDR1 SGHRS, CDR2 YFSETQ. J lost 2 bases, V lost 0 bases, and 5 bases had no gene match. The CDR3: CASSLGETSGQETQYF. As DNA, the CDR3 is TGCGCCAGCAGCTTGGGGGAGACTAGCGGACAAGAGACCCAGTACTTC. The whole variable domain, filled in from reference TRBV5-1 and TRBJ2-5, reads KAGVTQTPRYLIKTRGQQVTLSCSPISGHRSVSWYQQTPGQGLQFLFEYFSETQRNKGNFPGRFSGRQFSNSRSEMNVSTLELGDSALYLCASSLGETSGQETQYFGPGTRLLVL.

Only a few counts were recorded for this clonotype. CDR3 sequence reads: CASSLKGQGAGGYTF. The CDR3 nucleotides are TGTGCCAGCAGCTTAAAAGGGCAGGGGGCGGGGGGCTACACCTTC. The V gene is TRBV7-2, the J gene TRBJ1-2; 8 bases align to TRBD1. Losses at the gene ends were 2 bases for V and 8 bases for J; bases not matched to a gene: 10. Germline CDR1 is SGHTA and CDR2 is FQGNSA. The CDR3 totals 15 residues. Full variable domain (outside the CDR3, taken from reference TRBV7-2 and TRBJ1-2): GAGVSQSPSNKVTEKGKDVELRCDPISGHTALYWYRQSLGQGLEFLIYFQGNSAPDKSGLPSDRFSAERTGGSVSTLTIQRTQQEDSAVYLCASSLKGQGAGGYTFGSGTRLTVV.

J is TRBJ1-1 and V is TRBV10-3; D is unclear. With 3 bases removed from V and 7 bases from J, the gap between germline ends came to 9 bases. The CDR3 runs 12 residues. CDR1 and CDR2 (germline): ENHRY, SYGVKD. The CDR3 DNA reads as TGTGCCATCAGTGACCGGACTATTGAAGCTTTCTTT. This codes for CAISDRTIEAFF.

This clonotype was seen only once. The chain combines TRBV5-1 with TRBJ2-5, with D possibly matching TRBD2 (6 bases). Germline CDR1 is SGHRS and CDR2 is YFSETQ. Deletions cut 9 bases from V and 5 bases from J, with 17 bases between. The CDR3 has 13 residues. CDR3 in DNA: TGCGCCACTCGTCGGAACCTAGCGGAGACCCAGTACTTC. Translating it yields CATRRNLAETQYF.

The chain carries TRBV19 and TRBJ1-4, with D tentatively TRBD1 (5 bases). In germline, CDR1 is LNHDA, CDR2 SQIVND (reference sequence). The V and J ends lost 7 bases and 8 bases respectively, with 20 bases between them. The CDR3 is 15 residues long. The CDR3 region has the DNA TGTGCCAGTAACATAGACGGAGGGACCAACGAAAAACTGTTTTTT. This sequence encodes CASNIDGGTNEKLFF. The entire variable domain, with the rest obtained from reference TRBV19 and TRBJ1-4, is as follows: DGGITQSPKYLFRKEGQNVTLSCEQNLNHDAMYWYRQDPGQGLRLIYYSQIVNDFQKGDIAEGYSVSREKKESFPLTVTSAQKNPTAFYLCASNIDGGTNEKLFFGSGTQLSVL.

The chain uses TRBV6-1 and TRBJ2-5; no definite D call. Germline CDR1 and CDR2: MNHNS and SASEGT. V was pared by 7 bases and J by 1 base, with 13 bases between. CDR3 length equals 14 residues. Here the CDR3 reads CASNLHVSQETQYF. The CDR3 nucleotides are TGTGCCAGCAATTTACACGTAAGCCAAGAGACCCAGTACTTC.

The J gene is TRBJ1-1, the V gene TRBV20-1; D perhaps matches TRBD1 (5 bases). V shed 0 bases and J shed 0 bases, with 8 bases lying between them. Germline assignment: CDR1 DFQATT and CDR2 SNEGSKA (reference sequence). The CDR3 spans 14 residues. CDR3 sequence: CSARERGMNTEAFF. CDR3 bases: TGCAGTGCTAGAGAGCGGGGGATGAACACTGAAGCTTTCTTT.

CDR3 in DNA: TGTGCCGTCCGAGGAGGGACTGAAGCTTTCTTT. The encoded protein is CAVRGGTEAFF. The rearrangement joins TRBV27 to TRBJ1-1, with D unresolved. Germline CDR1 reads MNHEY; CDR2 reads SMNVEV (reference sequence). The CDR3 is 11 residues long. Between the trimmed V and J ends, which lost 11 bases and 5 bases, there was a span of 12 bases.

This clonotype has just a few counts. This chain uses TRBV6-6 with TRBJ2-2, with D possibly TRBD2 on 5 matching bases. Germline V gene sequence: CDR1 MNHNY, CDR2 SVGAGI (reference sequence). Trimming shortened V by 7 bases and J by 6 bases, and 15 bases separated the two germline ends. This CDR3 spans 14 amino acids. CDR3 sequence: CASTKLGKAGELFF. In DNA form, the CDR3 reads TGTGCCAGCACCAAACTAGGGAAGGCCGGGGAGCTGTTTTTT.

This clonotype was seen at least ten times. The chain is built from TRBV7-9 and TRBJ2-6; TRBD1 matches 9 bases. The CDR3 spans 18 residues. V gave up 0 bases and J gave up 2 bases; unmatched junction bases: 5. Per germline, CDR1 SEHNR and CDR2 FQNEAQ (reference sequence). As DNA, the CDR3 is TGTGCCAGCAGCTTAGCTGGACAGGGGATGACTGGGGCCAACGTCCTGACTTTC. Amino acids: CASSLAGQGMTGANVLTF. The full variable domain, with the rest looked up from reference TRBV7-9 and TRBJ2-6, is DTGVSQNPRHKITKRGQNVTFRCDPISEHNRLYWYRQTLGQGPEFLTYFQNEAQLEKSRLLSDRFSAERPKGSFSTLEIQRTEQGDSAMYLCASSLAGQGMTGANVLTFGAGSRLTVL.

Details on this clonotype: Sequence at one end of the junction differs from germline and may be a read error. The J gene is TRBJ2-1, the V gene TRBV7-7, with 7 bases aligning to TRBD2. The CDR3 length is 14 residues. CDR1 is SSHAT, CDR2 FNYEAQ, per germline (reference sequence). The CDR3 protein is CASSLEPGGFEQFF. CDR3 nucleotides: TGTGCTAGCAGCTTAGAGCCCGGGGGGTTCGAGCAGTTCTTC.

This clonotype appeared many times. This chain links TRBV7-9 with TRBJ1-1; D is perhaps TRBD1 (6 bases). V lost 4 bases to trimming and J lost 8 bases, with 20 bases between them. The V gene's germline CDR1 is SEHNR and CDR2 FQNEAQ (reference sequence). The CDR3 length is 15 residues. CDR3 residues: CASSSVTPGQLEAFF. In DNA form, the CDR3 reads TGTGCCAGCAGCTCAGTGACTCCGGGACAACTAGAAGCTTTCTTT.

The genes are TRBV6-1 and TRBJ2-7; TRBD2 agrees at 7 bases. The CDR3 is made up of 16 amino acids. The J segment lost 2 bases and the V segment lost 2 bases, leaving 9 bases of the junction unmatched. Germline V CDR1 and CDR2: MNHNS, SASEGT. The CDR3, as DNA: TGTGCCAGCAGTGAAAGGATACAAGGGACTACCTACGAGCAGTACTTC. Its translation is CASSERIQGTTYEQYF.

Ten or more counts support this clonotype. The chain recombines TRBV7-6 with TRBJ1-2; 7 bases map to TRBD1. Germline values: CDR1 SGHVS, CDR2 FNYEAQ. The CDR3 loop spans 15 amino acids. J lost 4 bases, V lost 1 base, and 6 bases had no gene match. The CDR3 region has the DNA TGTGCCAGCAGCTTAGGCGCGACAGGGAGCTATGGCTACACCTTC. Residues: CASSLGATGSYGYTF.

Remarks on this clonotype: The junction does not match germline at one end; this may be a read error. CDR3 amino acids: CTSSSGTDYEKLFF. The CDR3 nucleotides are TGTACCAGCAGTTCCGGGACAGACTATGAAAAACTGTTTTTT. The chain is built from TRBV6-6 and TRBJ1-4; 7 nucleotides match TRBD1. The germline CDR1 and CDR2 sequences are MNHNY and SVGAGI (reference sequence). The CDR3 is made up of 14 amino acids.

J is TRBJ2-1 and V is TRBV10-3; TRBD2 agrees at 8 bases. This CDR3 spans 14 amino acids. Germline CDR1 reads ENHRY; CDR2 reads SYGVKD. With V trimmed by 11 bases and J by 4 bases, 10 bases remained unmatched. The DNA of the CDR3 is TGTGCCCTCGCAGCGGGGGCAGGTTACAATGAGCAGTTCTTC. Its translation: CALAAGAGYNEQFF.

The J gene is TRBJ1-5, the V gene TRBV6-1, with TRBD1 identical over 8 bases. This CDR3 contains 17 residues. In germline, CDR1 is MNHNS, CDR2 SASEGT. V lost 7 bases, J lost 0 bases, and 11 bases stayed unmatched. The CDR3, as DNA: TGTGCCAGCAATGCTGGACAGGGCGAGTATAGCAATCAGCCCCAGCATTTT. Translating it yields CASNAGQGEYSNQPQHF.

This clonotype was seen at least ten times. This rearrangement joins TRBV7-2 to TRBJ2-2; D might be TRBD1 (5 bases). Germline V lookup: CDR1 SGHTA, CDR2 FQGNSA. V lost 4 bases and J lost 4, with 7 bases in between. The CDR3 is 13 residues long. This CDR3 is CASSSRGTGELFF. The CDR3 DNA reads TGTGCCAGCAGCTCTAGGGGCACCGGGGAGCTGTTTTTT.

This clonotype was seen a handful of times. V gene TRBV4-1 combines with J gene TRBJ2-1; the D gene is possibly TRBD2 (6 bases). The CDR3 sequence is 15 residues long. The germline V gene has CDR1 MGHRA and CDR2 YSYEKL. V lost 0 bases and J lost 8, with 14 bases in between. The CDR3 nucleotides read TGCGCCAGCAGCCAAGAAGATACCCAGCGGGATGAGCAGTTCTTC. Amino acids: CASSQEDTQRDEQFF.

This clonotype was observed many times. The CDR3: CASSSTGRPNTEAFF. DNA of the CDR3: TGTGCCAGCAGTTCCACGGGACGGCCTAACACTGAAGCTTTCTTT. This sequence joins TRBV12-3 or TRBV12-4 and TRBJ1-1; D may be TRBD1 (5 bases). With 4 bases removed from V and 2 bases from J, the gap between germline ends came to 14 bases. This CDR3 contains 15 residues.

This clonotype occurred a few times. The chain couples TRBV6-6 to TRBJ1-4; D perhaps matches TRBD1 (5 bases). V lost 7 bases and J 2 bases, leaving 20 bases between the germline ends. The germline V gene encodes CDR1 MNHNY and CDR2 SVGAGI (reference sequence). CDR3 length: 17 residues. The CDR3 protein is CASTITLRQGTNEKLFF. As DNA, the CDR3 is TGTGCCAGCACTATTACCCTACGCCAGGGCACTAATGAAAAACTGTTTTTT.

Ten or more counts support this clonotype. The rearrangement uses TRBV7-6 and TRBJ1-1, with D possibly matching TRBD1 (5 bases). This CDR3 is built from 13 residues. Germline CDR1 SGHVS, CDR2 FNYEAQ. Deletions cut 5 bases from V and 6 bases from J, with 13 bases between. CDR3 sequence: CASSPRVRAEAFF. The CDR3 DNA sequence: TGTGCCAGCAGCCCCAGGGTAAGGGCTGAAGCTTTCTTT.

The chain uses TRBV4-3 and TRBJ1-2, with 8 positions matching TRBD1. Germline V gene lookup returns CDR1 LGHNA and CDR2 YSLEER. This CDR3 region has 15 residues. V trimming: 3 bases; J trimming: 6 bases; junction bases outside the gene matches: 9. The CDR3 region is CASSQRLQGAHGYTF. CDR3 DNA sequence: TGCGCCAGCAGCCAGCGACTCCAGGGGGCACATGGCTACACCTTC.